Sequencing of this T cell receptor beta chain was carried out in a study of breast tumors, draining lymph nodes, adjacent tissues. The study, taken as a whole, reports: The data were judged consistent with most tumor T cells coming from lymph node and expanding in tumor. Tumor repertoires ranked between lymph nodes and nontumor tissue in diversity, with V and J gene preferences.

One entry per CDR3 protein, called by TCRdb with MiXCR from the multiplex PCR reads. The profile shows 200,000 or so distinct CDR3 sequences, roughly 31% of them singletons. The J segment lost 0 bases and the V segment lost 6 bases, leaving 2 bases of the junction unmatched. Germline assignment: CDR1 SGHTA and CDR2 FQGNSA. The length of the CDR3 is 15 residues. The lymph nodes were axillary draining lymph nodes from breast cancer patients. In its sample, this clonotype was seen many times. Its cognate antigen is unknown. The V and J genes are TRBV7-2 and TRBJ2-6, with 7 nucleotides matching TRBD1. Sequencing input: axillary lymph node tissue. This clonotype was obtained from a female donor with breast cancer. Some clones in this sample may be carry-over from other donors' samples. The CDR3: CASSWDSSGANVLTF. CDR3 DNA: TGTGCCAGCAGTTGGGACAGCTCTGGGGCCAACGTCCTGACTTTC.